This T cell receptor (beta chain) was profiled in a study of identical twins. Template switching (which added a universal primer site) was used, and cDNA carried unique molecular identifiers. From the 5' RACE reads, TCRdb called clonotypes with MiXCR, one entry per CDR3 protein. The table has a few hundred thousand distinct CDR3 sequences, about 15% seen once; the top ten hold about 0.47%. In regard to this clonotype: What it recognizes is unknown.

Study-level results: With beta out-of-frame sequences, excess sharing by twins was weaker.

These data also featured in a second study, about yellow fever vaccine responses in identical twins.

The sequenced sample consisted of CD4+ T cells sorted from blood. The sequence derives from a woman in her late teens or twenties in good health.

The CDR3 loop is CASRDTSGSYNEQFF. The CDR3 DNA reads TGTGCCAGCAGAGATACTAGCGGCAGCTACAATGAGCAGTTCTTC. The rearrangement links TRBV6-1 to TRBJ2-1; 8 positions agree with TRBD2. V shed 6 bases, J shed 3 bases, and the junction held 7 bases outside the gene matches. The V gene's germline CDR1 is MNHNS and CDR2 SASEGT. The CDR3 contains 15 residues.